This T cell receptor (beta chain) was sequenced for a study of T-cell memory formation after mild COVID-19. Whole-study results and caveats: Pre-infection memory showed some responding clones, and this suggested that cross-reactive memory joined.

Each CDR3 protein gets one entry after TCRdb re-called the 5' RACE reads with MiXCR. This table holds 550,000 to 700,000 distinct CDR3 sequences, around 15% found once. This clonotype was seen many times. Antigen: not known. The source of this sequence is an adult woman who had mild COVID-19 (a few samples of this study predate the infection). Cell type and time point are not known. Input material: PBMCs or a T cell subset sorted from them (not recorded which).

The CDR3 nucleotides read TGTGCCAGCAGTGACCGGGTACTAGCGGGAGGAACCAACACCGGGGAGCTGTTTTTT. Translation gives CASSDRVLAGGTNTGELFF. The chain has TRBV25-1 and TRBJ2-2, with 12 bases lining up with TRBD2. Per the germline V gene, CDR1 is MGHDK and CDR2 is SYGVNS. Trimming at V came to 3 bases and at J to 2 bases, leaving 10 bases not matched to a gene. The CDR3 runs 19 residues.